This T cell receptor beta chain derives from a study of control samples from healthy donors and cancer patients. Assay: immunoSEQ multiplex PCR; the TCRdb copy retains only in-frame clones and omits some. The sample holds about 180,000 clones, nearly 90% seen once. CDR3 length equals 14 residues. Germline V gene sequence: CDR1 ENHRY, CDR2 SYGVKD. The J segment lost 5 bases and the V segment lost 3 bases, leaving 7 bases of the junction unmatched. The chain has TRBV10-3 and TRBJ2-7; the match to TRBD2 covers 7 bases. This TCR was sampled from a woman aged 50 to 60 in good health. The sample taken for sequencing was blood. The CDR3 loop is CAISDLTGRDEQYF. The CDR3 coding sequence is TGTGCCATCAGTGATCTAACTGGGAGGGACGAGCAGTACTTC.